This TCR beta chain was recorded in a study of cytomegalovirus exposure and HLA in healthy donors. The PCR contained 60 Vbeta and 13 Jbeta primers. The repertoire was sequenced with immunoSEQ multiplex PCR; TCRdb's copy has only in-frame clones and lacks some. This sample yields more than 95,000 clones, of which roughly 73% are seen a single time; about 8.6% belongs to the top ten. Germline V CDR1 and CDR2: LGHNA, YSLEER. The ends lost 0 bases at V and 4 bases at J; junction bases unmatched: 10. The CDR3 covers 17 residues. The sample taken for sequencing was PBMCs. The rearrangement links TRBV4-3 to TRBJ2-7, with TRBD1 matching 9 bases. The sequence was collected from a woman between 40 and 50 years old in good health and CMV-seropositive. For the CDR3, the DNA is TGCGCCAGCAGCCAAGAACTGCGCGGGACAGGGTTTTACGAGCAGTACTTC. This codes for CASSQELRGTGFYEQYF.